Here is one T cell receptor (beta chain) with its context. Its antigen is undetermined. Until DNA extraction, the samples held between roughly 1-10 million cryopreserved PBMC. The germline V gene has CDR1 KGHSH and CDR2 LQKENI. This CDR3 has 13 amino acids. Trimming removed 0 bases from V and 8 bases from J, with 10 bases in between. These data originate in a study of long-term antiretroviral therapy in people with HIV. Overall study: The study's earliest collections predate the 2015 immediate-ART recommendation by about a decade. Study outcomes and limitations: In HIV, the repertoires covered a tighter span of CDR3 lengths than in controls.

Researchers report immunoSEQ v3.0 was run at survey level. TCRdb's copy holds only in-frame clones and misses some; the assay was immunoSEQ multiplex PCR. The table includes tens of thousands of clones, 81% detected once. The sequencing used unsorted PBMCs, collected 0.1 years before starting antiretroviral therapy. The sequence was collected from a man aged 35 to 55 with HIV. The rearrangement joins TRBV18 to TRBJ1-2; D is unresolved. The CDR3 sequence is CASSPPAGSGYTF. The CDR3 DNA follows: TGTGCCAGCTCACCACCGGCGGGTAGCGGCTACACCTTC.